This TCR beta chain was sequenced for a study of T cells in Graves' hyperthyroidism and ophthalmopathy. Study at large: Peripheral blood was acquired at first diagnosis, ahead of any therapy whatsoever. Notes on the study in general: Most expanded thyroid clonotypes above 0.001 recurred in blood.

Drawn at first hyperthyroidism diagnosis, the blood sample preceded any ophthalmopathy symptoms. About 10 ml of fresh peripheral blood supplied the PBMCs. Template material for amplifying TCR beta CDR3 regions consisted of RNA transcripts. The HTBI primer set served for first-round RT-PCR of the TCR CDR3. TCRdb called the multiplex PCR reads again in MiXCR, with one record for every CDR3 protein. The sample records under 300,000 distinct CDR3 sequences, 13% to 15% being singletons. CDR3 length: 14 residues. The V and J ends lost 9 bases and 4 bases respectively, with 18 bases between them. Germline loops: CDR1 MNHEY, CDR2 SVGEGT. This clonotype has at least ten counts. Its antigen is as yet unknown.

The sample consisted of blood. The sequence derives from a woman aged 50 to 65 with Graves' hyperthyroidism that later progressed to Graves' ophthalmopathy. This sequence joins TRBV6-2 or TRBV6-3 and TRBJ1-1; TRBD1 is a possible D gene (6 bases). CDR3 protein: CASDHSGAGTEAFF. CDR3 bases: TGTGCCAGTGACCATTCAGGGGCGGGCACTGAAGCTTTCTTT.